The rows below give T cell receptor beta chains drawn from one sample of a study of identical twins. TCRdb recomputed calls from the 5' RACE reads with MiXCR, one row per CDR3 protein. The sample records 700,000 to 950,000 distinct CDR3 sequences, approximately 13% being singletons. The same data also went into a second study, on yellow fever vaccine responses in identical twins.

The specimen was PBMCs. The receptors were sampled from a woman younger than 35 in good health. The CDR3 runs from the conserved cysteine through the conserved F or W. D genes are given only for firm matches.

d_gene	j_gene	v_gene	CDR3aa
.	TRBJ2-1	TRBV9	CASSPFLSNSYNEQFF
.	TRBJ1-3	TRBV7-2	CASSLYGVPSGNTIYF
.	TRBJ1-5	TRBV7-2	CASSQGHPIQPQHF
.	TRBJ2-7	TRBV12-3/TRBV12-4	CASSPPDSVHEQYF
.	TRBJ2-1	TRBV4-1	CASSHPPGSYNEQFF
.	TRBJ2-1	TRBV7-9	CASSTGQNNEQFF
.	TRBJ2-7	TRBV2	CASIGNEQYF
.	TRBJ1-2	TRBV28	CASSYLYGYTF
TRBD2	TRBJ2-5	TRBV29-1	CSVETIEGRLAGEAQYF
.	TRBJ2-3	TRBV19	CASSRYPEDTSTDTQYF
.	TRBJ2-2	TRBV7-6	CASSSNRDAILTGELFF
.	TRBJ1-4	TRBV6-2/TRBV6-3	CASNQAGNEKLFF
TRBD1	TRBJ2-7	TRBV4-1	CASSPQGTGTYEQYF
.	TRBJ2-1	TRBV7-9	CASSWGDNEQFF
.	TRBJ1-1	TRBV11-2	CASSLSDAPTEAFF
TRBD1	TRBJ2-1	TRBV2	CASSESAGGSEQFF
.	TRBJ2-3	TRBV2	CASLTQGPDTQYF
.	TRBJ1-2	TRBV6-1	CASSEDSSRDYGYTF
TRBD2	TRBJ2-1	TRBV7-9	CASSLGLAGGPPNEQFF
.	TRBJ1-6	TRBV10-3	CAISDPGAGSPLHF
.	TRBJ2-1	TRBV7-8	CASSSEILVFPYNEQFF
TRBD1	TRBJ2-7	TRBV2	CASNSGGTYEQYF
.	TRBJ2-2	TRBV5-1	CASRASLNTGELFF
.	TRBJ2-3	TRBV29-1	CSAVPPSDTQYF
.	TRBJ1-5	TRBV27	CASSLGFSNQPQHF
TRBD2	TRBJ2-2	TRBV7-7	CASSLMAGANTGELFF
TRBD2	TRBJ2-5	TRBV19	CASKEIGGAETQYF
TRBD2	TRBJ2-1	TRBV7-7	CASSDDNSGSPYNEQFF
.	TRBJ2-5	TRBV6-1	CASGGGLFGTQYF
.	TRBJ2-1	TRBV11-2	CASSLDAGGQGNEQFF
.	TRBJ2-3	TRBV20-1	CSARRLVSTDTQYF
.	TRBJ2-5	TRBV5-1	CASSSRRQETQYF
.	TRBJ1-1	TRBV10-3	CAIGRAGNTEAFF
.	TRBJ1-1	TRBV7-9	CASSLPTITYTEAFF
.	TRBJ1-1	TRBV12-3/TRBV12-4	CASSFVEGNTEAFF
.	TRBJ1-4	TRBV29-1	CSVLYSPNEKLFF
TRBD1	TRBJ2-7	TRBV7-9	CASSYQPGQGIYEQYF
.	TRBJ1-4	TRBV5-1	CASSLDGTGNEKLFF
.	TRBJ2-7	TRBV27	CASSSQSSSSYEQYF
.	TRBJ2-5	TRBV13	CASSLRGNLRETQYF
.	TRBJ2-1	TRBV12-3/TRBV12-4	CASSSIQVAPFYEQFF
TRBD2	TRBJ2-3	TRBV20-1	CRVQAGGPSDTQYF
.	TRBJ2-5	TRBV27	CASSLWGGGPYQETQYF
.	TRBJ2-2	TRBV25-1	CASSESPVQNTGELFF
.	TRBJ1-6	TRBV28	CASRQNSPLHF
.	TRBJ2-3	TRBV20-1	CSASPIVQAVADTQYF
.	TRBJ1-2	TRBV12-3/TRBV12-4	CASYDGNYGYTF
TRBD1	TRBJ2-2	TRBV9	CASSVEGRGRGGELFF
.	TRBJ2-2	TRBV29-1	CSVVGGGTGELFF
.	TRBJ2-5	TRBV10-3	CAISESPGEVETQYF
TRBD1	TRBJ2-7	TRBV5-1	CASSRGTDRQGEQYF
.	TRBJ1-4	TRBV7-9	CASQSVNEKLFF
.	TRBJ1-2	TRBV20-1	CSAPTTGGYTF
TRBD2	TRBJ2-1	TRBV20-1	CSYAGLASNEQFF
.	TRBJ2-1	TRBV29-1	CSVEVRTYETYNEQFF
TRBD1	TRBJ1-4	TRBV7-2	CASSQQTGGDTVFF
.	TRBJ2-7	TRBV20-1	CSAAWTQGSATEQYF
.	TRBJ1-1	TRBV6-1	CASSRGGDEAFF
.	TRBJ2-1	TRBV28	CASSLRDGVYNEQFF
TRBD2	TRBJ2-3	TRBV20-1	CSAPRGGNTDTQYF